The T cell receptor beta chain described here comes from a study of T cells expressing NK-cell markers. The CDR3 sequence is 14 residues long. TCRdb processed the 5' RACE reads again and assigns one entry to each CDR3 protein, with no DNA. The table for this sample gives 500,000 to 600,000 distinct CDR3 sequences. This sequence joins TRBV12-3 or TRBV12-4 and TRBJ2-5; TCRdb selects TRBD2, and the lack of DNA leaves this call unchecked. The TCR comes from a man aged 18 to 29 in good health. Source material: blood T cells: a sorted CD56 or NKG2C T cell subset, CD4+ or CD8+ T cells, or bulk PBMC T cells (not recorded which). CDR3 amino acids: CASSGDLVVETQYF.